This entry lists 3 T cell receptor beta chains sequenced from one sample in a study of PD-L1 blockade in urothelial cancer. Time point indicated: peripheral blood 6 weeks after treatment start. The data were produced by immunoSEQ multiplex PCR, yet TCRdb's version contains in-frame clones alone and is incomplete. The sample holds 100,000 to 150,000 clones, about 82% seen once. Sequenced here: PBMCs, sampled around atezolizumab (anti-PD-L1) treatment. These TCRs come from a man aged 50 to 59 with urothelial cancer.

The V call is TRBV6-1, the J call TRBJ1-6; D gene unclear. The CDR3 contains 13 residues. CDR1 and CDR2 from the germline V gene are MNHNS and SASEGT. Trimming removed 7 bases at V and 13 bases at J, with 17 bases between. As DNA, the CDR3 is TGTGCCAGCATCCACGAGGGTTTCAAGCCCCTCCACTTT. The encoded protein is CASIHEGFKPLHF.

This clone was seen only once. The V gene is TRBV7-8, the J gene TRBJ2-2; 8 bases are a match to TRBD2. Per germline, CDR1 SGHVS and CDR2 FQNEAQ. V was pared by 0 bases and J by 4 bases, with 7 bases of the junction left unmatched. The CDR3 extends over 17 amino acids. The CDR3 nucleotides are TGTGCCAGCAGCTTAGCTAGCGGGAAATCGGGCACCGGGGAGCTGTTTTTT. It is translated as CASSLASGKSGTGELFF.

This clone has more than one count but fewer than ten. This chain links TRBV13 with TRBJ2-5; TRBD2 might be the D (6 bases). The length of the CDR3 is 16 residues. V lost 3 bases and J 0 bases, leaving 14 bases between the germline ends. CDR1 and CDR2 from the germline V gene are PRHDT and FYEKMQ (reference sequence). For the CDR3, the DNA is TGTGCCAGCAGCTTCTCCGGCGGGGAAAACCAAGAGACCCAGTACTTC. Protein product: CASSFSGGENQETQYF.